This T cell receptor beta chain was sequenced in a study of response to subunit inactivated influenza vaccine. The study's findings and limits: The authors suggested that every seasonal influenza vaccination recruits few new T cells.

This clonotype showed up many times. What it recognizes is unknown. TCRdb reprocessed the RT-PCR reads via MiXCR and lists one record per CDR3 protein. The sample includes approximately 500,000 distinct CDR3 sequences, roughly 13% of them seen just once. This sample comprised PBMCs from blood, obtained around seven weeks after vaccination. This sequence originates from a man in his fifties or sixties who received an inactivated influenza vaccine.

CDR3 in amino acids: CASSPPRVYNEQFF. CDR3 bases: TGTGCCAGCAGCCCCCCGCGGGTCTACAATGAGCAGTTCTTC. The gene calls are TRBV7-9 and TRBJ2-1, with D possibly TRBD2 on 5 matching bases. V lost 5 bases, J lost 3 bases, and 11 bases lay in between. The CDR3 extends over 14 amino acids. Germline CDR1 reads SEHNR; CDR2 reads FQNEAQ (reference sequence).